These 20 T cell receptor beta chains were sequenced from one sample in a study of blood T cell repertoires in COVID-19 (TCRdb year 2020). Library prep was done by the immunoSEQ multiplex PCR assay. The immuneACCESS repertoire file appears here via TCRdb, limited to in-frame rearrangements. These files lack a portion of the clones; in checked studies, under half of the deficit traces to unresolved V genes, and the cause of the others is not known. In all, the sample holds approximately 24,000 clones, and about 89% of those were seen once. Around 4.6% of the sample comes from the top ten. The sequenced sample was peripheral blood. These receptors all stem from a man aged 50-60 years with active COVID-19.

The rearrangement uses TRBV7-9 and TRBJ1-4; possible D gene TRBD1, 5 bases. CDR3 length: 11 amino acids. The germline CDR1 and CDR2 sequences are SEHNR and FQNEAQ (reference sequence). Trimming removed 8 bases from V and 6 bases from J, with 7 bases in between. CDR3 in amino acids: CASAGYEKLFF. CDR3 in DNA: TGTGCCAGCGCAGGGTATGAAAAACTGTTTTTT.

The rearrangement links TRBV4-1 to TRBJ2-2; the match to TRBD2 covers 8 bases. Germline CDR1 is MGHRA and CDR2 is YSYEKL. The CDR3 spans 17 residues. With 2 bases clipped from V and 2 bases from J, the junction kept 7 bases outside the gene matches. The CDR3 DNA sequence: TGCGCCAGCAGCCAAATACCCGGGGGGGTCAACACCGGGGAGCTGTTTTTT. Translation: CASSQIPGGVNTGELFF.

The chain recombines TRBV18 with TRBJ2-7, with D maybe TRBD2 (6 bases). The CDR3 has 16 residues. V gave up 6 bases and J gave up 0 bases, with 18 bases separating them. Germline CDR1 reads KGHSH; CDR2 reads LQKENI. CDR3 DNA sequence: TGTGCCAGCTCTCAAGAGGCTCCCGGGAGCTCCTACGAGCAGTACTTC. Its protein is CASSQEAPGSSYEQYF.

The chain uses TRBV10-3 and TRBJ1-1; TRBD1 matches 7 bases. V trimming: 7 bases; J trimming: 1 base; junction bases outside the gene matches: 3. The CDR3 extends over 13 amino acids. Per germline, CDR1 ENHRY and CDR2 SYGVKD. CDR3 sequence: CAITGQANTEAFF. The DNA for the CDR3 is TGTGCCATCACCGGACAGGCGAACACTGAAGCTTTCTTT.

The chain recombines TRBV28 with TRBJ2-1, with 10 bases fitting TRBD2. After removal of 7 bases from V and 6 bases from J, the junction contained 6 bases not matched to a gene. The germline V gene encodes CDR1 MDHEN and CDR2 SYDVKM. CDR3 length equals 14 residues. The CDR3 nucleotides are TGTGCCAGCAACGGACTAGCGGACTTCAATGAGCAGTTCTTC. Translation gives CASNGLADFNEQFF.

V usage is TRBV2 and J usage is TRBJ2-7; TRBD1 aligns across 10 bases. The CDR3 has 15 amino acids. Unmatched junction bases numbered 6, after V lost 6 bases and J lost 1 base. Germline loops: CDR1 SNHLY, CDR2 FYNNEI. The CDR3, as DNA: TGTGCCAGCAGCGCCGGGGACAGGGGTTCCTACGAGCAGTACTTC. Its translation: CASSAGDRGSYEQYF.

The gene calls are TRBV6-5 and TRBJ1-1; a weak D match, TRBD1 (5 bases). V was cut by 3 bases and J by 5 bases, with 19 bases left in between. Germline CDR1 reads MNHEY; CDR2 reads SVGAGI. This CDR3 is built from 16 residues. The CDR3: CASSYYRPESGTEAFF. In DNA form, the CDR3 reads TGTGCCAGCAGTTATTACAGGCCCGAATCTGGAACTGAAGCTTTCTTT.

The chain has TRBV11-2 and TRBJ2-3, with D uncertain. From germline, CDR1 is SGHAT and CDR2 FQNNGV. The CDR3 totals 15 residues. With 1 base removed from V and 1 base from J, the gap between germline ends came to 9 bases. The DNA of the CDR3 is TGTGCCAGCAGCTTAGCGGTAGTAGGCACAGATACGCAGTATTTT. This translates into CASSLAVVGTDTQYF.

The chain uses TRBV11-3 and TRBJ2-3; D is possibly TRBD2 (6 bases). Trimming left V 6 bases short and J 9 bases short, with 19 bases between. Germline CDR1 reads SGHNT; CDR2 reads YENEEA. There are 14 residues in the CDR3. CDR3 residues: CASSLVIGGGTQYF. In nucleotides, the CDR3 is TGTGCCAGCAGTCTAGTTATCGGTGGGGGGACGCAGTATTTT.

This chain links TRBV7-6 with TRBJ2-4; 9 bases map to TRBD1. Per the germline V gene, CDR1 is SGHVS and CDR2 is FNYEAQ. The CDR3 has 15 residues. J lost 8 bases, V lost 5 bases, and 10 bases had no gene match. The CDR3, as DNA: TGTGCCAGCAGCGAGGGGACAGGGACCATGTACATTCAGTACTTC. This translates into CASSEGTGTMYIQYF.

The table lists this clone with a few counts. The gene calls are TRBV27 and TRBJ2-2; TRBD1 matches at 9 bases. The V gene end was trimmed by 5 bases and the J gene end by 4 bases; junction bases not matched to a gene: 8. In germline, CDR1 is MNHEY, CDR2 SMNVEV (reference sequence). This CDR3 is 16 amino acids long. CDR3 nucleotides: TGTGCCAGCAGTCCTACAGGGGGCAGTCCCACCGGGGAGCTGTTTTTT. Its protein is CASSPTGGSPTGELFF.

The sample holds one count of this clone. The chain links TRBV9 to TRBJ2-2; TRBD2 matches 10 bases. Germline V CDR1 and CDR2: SGDLS, YYNGEE. The V and J ends lost 8 bases and 2 bases, in that order; junction bases with no gene match: 3. The CDR3 length is 14 residues. The chain's CDR3 is CASTSGINTGELFF. Here the CDR3 DNA reads TGTGCCAGTACTAGCGGGATAAACACCGGGGAGCTGTTTTTT.

The gene calls are TRBV29-1 and TRBJ2-1, with TRBD2 as a possible D gene (6 bases). CDR3 length: 13 residues. Germline loops: CDR1 SQVTM, CDR2 ANQGSEA. V was cut by 4 bases and J by 5 bases, with 12 bases left in between. CDR3 DNA sequence: TGCAGCGTTGTAGCGGCCCCCAACAATGAGCAGTTCTTC. Amino acid sequence: CSVVAAPNNEQFF.

This sequence joins TRBV24-1 and TRBJ1-2; the D is unclear. The CDR3 contains 14 residues. The V end was cut by 3 bases, the J end by 4 bases, with 11 bases between. CDR1 and CDR2 (germline): KGHDR, SFDVKD. The CDR3: CATSDEGSGYGYTF. Here the CDR3 DNA reads TGTGCCACCAGTGATGAGGGATCCGGCTATGGCTACACCTTC.

The chain joins TRBV3-1 (or the pseudogene TRBV3-2) to TRBJ1-1, with D hard to call. Germline V CDR1 and CDR2: LGHDT, YNNKEL (reference sequence). The germline V and J ends were trimmed by 1 base and 5 bases, with 5 bases remaining between them. CDR3 length: 12 amino acids. The CDR3 bases are TGTGCCAGCAGCCAAGTTAAAACTGAAGCTTTCTTT. Its protein product is CASSQVKTEAFF.

The gene calls are TRBV19 and TRBJ2-5, with a weak D call TRBD1 (6 bases). V lost 8 bases and J lost 4, with 11 bases in between. The CDR3 length is 12 residues. Germline CDR1 and CDR2: LNHDA and SQIVND (reference sequence). The CDR3 reads CASSGGGETQYF. In DNA form, the CDR3 reads TGTGCCAGTTCTGGGGGCGGAGAGACCCAGTACTTC.

This clone was observed a few times. This chain connects TRBV7-9 to TRBJ2-1, with TRBD2 as a possible D gene (6 bases). With 5 bases removed from V and 6 bases from J, the gap between germline ends came to 23 bases. The germline CDR1 and CDR2 sequences are SEHNR and FQNEAQ (reference sequence). The CDR3 extends over 17 amino acids. The CDR3 protein is CASSGETGTQTFNEQFF. The CDR3 DNA sequence: TGTGCCAGCAGCGGGGAGACCGGGACTCAGACTTTCAATGAGCAGTTCTTC.

This clone was seen once. The chain has TRBV19 and TRBJ1-5; D possibly corresponds to TRBD1 (5 bases). V lost 6 bases and J 4 bases, leaving 16 bases between the germline ends. CDR1 LNHDA and CDR2 SQIVND come from the germline V gene (reference sequence). The CDR3 extends over 15 amino acids. The CDR3 region has the DNA TGTGCCAGTAGAAAGGCCCCAGGGAGGAATCAGCCCCAGCATTTT. Translated, it gives CASRKAPGRNQPQHF.

This chain links TRBV13 with TRBJ1-5; no firm D call. V lost 0 bases and J lost 3, with 12 bases in between. Germline V CDR1 and CDR2: PRHDT, FYEKMQ (reference sequence). The CDR3 has 16 amino acids. The CDR3 region is CASSLGVMRDNQPQHF. In DNA, the CDR3 is TGTGCCAGCAGCTTAGGGGTAATGAGGGACAATCAGCCCCAGCATTTT.

The rearrangement uses TRBV5-1 and TRBJ1-5; D uncertain. Trimming cost V 0 bases and J 8 bases, with 12 bases left between them. This CDR3 contains 14 residues. The germline V gene has CDR1 SGHRS and CDR2 YFSETQ. The CDR3 here is CASSLEGGNKPQHF. In nucleotides, the CDR3 is TGCGCCAGCAGCTTGGAGGGAGGGAATAAGCCCCAGCATTTT.